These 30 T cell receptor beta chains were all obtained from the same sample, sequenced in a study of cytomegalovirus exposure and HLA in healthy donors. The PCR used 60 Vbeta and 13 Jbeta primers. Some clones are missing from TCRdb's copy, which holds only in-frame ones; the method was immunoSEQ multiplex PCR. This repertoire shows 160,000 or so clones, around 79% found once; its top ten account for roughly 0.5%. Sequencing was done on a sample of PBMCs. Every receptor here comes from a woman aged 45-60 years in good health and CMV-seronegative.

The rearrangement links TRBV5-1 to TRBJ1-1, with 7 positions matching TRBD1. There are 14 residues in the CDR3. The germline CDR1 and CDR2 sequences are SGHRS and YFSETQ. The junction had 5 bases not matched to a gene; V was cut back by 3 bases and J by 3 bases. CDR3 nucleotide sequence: TGCGCCAGCAGCTGGGTGACAGGGTACACTGAAGCTTTCTTT. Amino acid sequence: CASSWVTGYTEAFF.

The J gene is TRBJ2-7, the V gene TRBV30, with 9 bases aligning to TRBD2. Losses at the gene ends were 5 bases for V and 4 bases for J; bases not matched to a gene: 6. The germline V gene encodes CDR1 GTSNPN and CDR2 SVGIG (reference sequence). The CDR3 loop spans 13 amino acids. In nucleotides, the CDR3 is TGTGCCTGGGGGTCGGGACTAGCTTACGAGCAGTACTTC. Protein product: CAWGSGLAYEQYF.

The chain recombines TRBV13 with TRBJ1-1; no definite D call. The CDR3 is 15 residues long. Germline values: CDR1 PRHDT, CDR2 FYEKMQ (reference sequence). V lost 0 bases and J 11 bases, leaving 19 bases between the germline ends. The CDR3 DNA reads TGTGCCAGCAGCTTAGGGGACCGGGAAGTCTTGGGTGCTTTCTTT. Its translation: CASSLGDREVLGAFF. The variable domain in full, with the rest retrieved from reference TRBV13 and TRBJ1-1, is AAGVIQSPRHLIKEKRETATLKCYPIPRHDTVYWYQQGPGQDPQFLISFYEKMQSDKGSIPDRFSAQQFSDYHSELNMSSLELGDSALYFCASSLGDREVLGAFFGQGTRLTVV.

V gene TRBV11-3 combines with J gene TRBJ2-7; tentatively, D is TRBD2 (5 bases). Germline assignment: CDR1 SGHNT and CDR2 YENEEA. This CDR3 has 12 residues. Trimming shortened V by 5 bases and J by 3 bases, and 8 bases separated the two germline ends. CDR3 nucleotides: TGTGCCAGCAGCGGACTGGACTACGAGCAGTACTTC. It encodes CASSGLDYEQYF.

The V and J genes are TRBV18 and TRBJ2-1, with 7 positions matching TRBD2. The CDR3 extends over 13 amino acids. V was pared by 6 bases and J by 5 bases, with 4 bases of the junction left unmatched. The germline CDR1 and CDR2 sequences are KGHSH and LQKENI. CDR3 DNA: TGTGCCAGCTCCGGGGGGTTTGACAATGAGCAGTTCTTC. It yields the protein CASSGGFDNEQFF.

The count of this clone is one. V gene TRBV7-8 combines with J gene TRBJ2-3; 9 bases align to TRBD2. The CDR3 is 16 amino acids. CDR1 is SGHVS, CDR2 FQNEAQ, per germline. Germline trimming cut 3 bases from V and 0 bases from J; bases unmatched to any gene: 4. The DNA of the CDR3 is TGTGCCAGCAGCTTCACTAGCGGGTCTAGCACAGATACGCAGTATTTT. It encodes CASSFTSGSSTDTQYF. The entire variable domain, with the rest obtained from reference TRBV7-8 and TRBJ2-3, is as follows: GAGVSQSPRYKVAKRGQDVALRCDPISGHVSLFWYQQALGQGPEFLTYFQNEAQLDKSGLPSDRFFAERPEGSVSTLKIQRTQQEDSAVYLCASSFTSGSSTDTQYFGPGTRLTVL.

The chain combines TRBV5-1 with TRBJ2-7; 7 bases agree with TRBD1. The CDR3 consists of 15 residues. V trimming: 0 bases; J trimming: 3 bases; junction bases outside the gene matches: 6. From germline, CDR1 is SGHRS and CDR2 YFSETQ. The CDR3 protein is CASSLGSGQNYEQYF. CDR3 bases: TGCGCCAGCAGCTTGGGGTCGGGACAGAACTACGAGCAGTACTTC.

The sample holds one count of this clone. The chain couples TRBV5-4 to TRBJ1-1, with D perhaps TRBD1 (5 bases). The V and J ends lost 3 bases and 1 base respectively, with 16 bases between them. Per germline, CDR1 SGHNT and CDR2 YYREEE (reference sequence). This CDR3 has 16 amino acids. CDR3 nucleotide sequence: TGTGCCAGCAGCTCAGGGAGCGGGGCATGGAACACTGAAGCTTTCTTT. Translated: CASSSGSGAWNTEAFF.

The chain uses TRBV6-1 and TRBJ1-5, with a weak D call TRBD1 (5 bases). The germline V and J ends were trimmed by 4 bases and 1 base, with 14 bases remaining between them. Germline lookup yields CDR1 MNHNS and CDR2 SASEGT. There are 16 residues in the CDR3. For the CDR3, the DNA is TGTGCCAGCAGTGCCGGGGGTATCGCAAGCAATCAGCCCCAGCATTTT. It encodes CASSAGGIASNQPQHF.

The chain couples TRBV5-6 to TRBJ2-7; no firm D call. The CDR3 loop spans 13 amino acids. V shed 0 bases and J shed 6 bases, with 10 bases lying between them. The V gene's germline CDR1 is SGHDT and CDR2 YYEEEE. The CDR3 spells CASSLVPEVEQYF. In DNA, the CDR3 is TGTGCCAGCAGCTTGGTTCCAGAGGTCGAGCAGTACTTC.

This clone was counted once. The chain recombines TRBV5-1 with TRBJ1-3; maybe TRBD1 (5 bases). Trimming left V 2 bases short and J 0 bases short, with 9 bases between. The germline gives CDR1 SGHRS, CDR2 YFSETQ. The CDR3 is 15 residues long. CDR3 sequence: CASSFSGPSGNTIYF. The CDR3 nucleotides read TGCGCCAGCAGCTTCTCAGGGCCCTCTGGAAACACCATATATTTT. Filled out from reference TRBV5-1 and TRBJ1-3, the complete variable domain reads KAGVTQTPRYLIKTRGQQVTLSCSPISGHRSVSWYQQTPGQGLQFLFEYFSETQRNKGNFPGRFSGRQFSNSRSEMNVSTLELGDSALYLCASSFSGPSGNTIYFGEGSWLTVV.

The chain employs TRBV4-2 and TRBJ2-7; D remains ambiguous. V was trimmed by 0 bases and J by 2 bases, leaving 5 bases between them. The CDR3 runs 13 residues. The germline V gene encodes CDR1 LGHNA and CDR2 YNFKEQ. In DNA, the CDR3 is TGTGCCAGCAGCCAAGATCGCGCCTACGAGCAGTACTTC. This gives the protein CASSQDRAYEQYF.

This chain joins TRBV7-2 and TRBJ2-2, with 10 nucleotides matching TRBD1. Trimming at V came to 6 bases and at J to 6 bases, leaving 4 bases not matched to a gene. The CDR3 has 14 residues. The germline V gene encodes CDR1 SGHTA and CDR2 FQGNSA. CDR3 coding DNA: TGTGCCAGCAGTTGGGACAGGGGCGCCGGGGAGCTGTTTTTT. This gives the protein CASSWDRGAGELFF.

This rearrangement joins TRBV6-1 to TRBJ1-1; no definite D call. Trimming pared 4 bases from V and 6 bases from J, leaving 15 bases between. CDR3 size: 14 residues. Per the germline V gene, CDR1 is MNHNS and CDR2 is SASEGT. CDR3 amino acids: CASSAGLNGAEAFF. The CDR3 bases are TGTGCCAGCAGTGCGGGATTAAACGGGGCTGAAGCTTTCTTT.

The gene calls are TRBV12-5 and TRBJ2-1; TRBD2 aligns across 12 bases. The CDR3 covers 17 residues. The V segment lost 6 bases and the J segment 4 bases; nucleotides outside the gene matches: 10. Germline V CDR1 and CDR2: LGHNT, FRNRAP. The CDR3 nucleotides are TGTGCTAGTGGCAAAAACTCACTAGCGGGAGGATACAATGAGCAGTTCTTC. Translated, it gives CASGKNSLAGGYNEQFF.

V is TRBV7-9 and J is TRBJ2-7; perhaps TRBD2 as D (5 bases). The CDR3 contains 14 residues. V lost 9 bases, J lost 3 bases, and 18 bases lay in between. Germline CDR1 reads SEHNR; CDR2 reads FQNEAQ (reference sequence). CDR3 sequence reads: CASTGGSGGYEQYF. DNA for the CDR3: TGTGCCAGTACCGGCGGGTCCGGAGGCTACGAGCAGTACTTC.

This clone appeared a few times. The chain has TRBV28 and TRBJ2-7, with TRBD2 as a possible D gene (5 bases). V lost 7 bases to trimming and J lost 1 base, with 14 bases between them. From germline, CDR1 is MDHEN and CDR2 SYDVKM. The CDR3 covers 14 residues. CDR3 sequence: CASIPRSGSYEQYF. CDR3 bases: TGTGCCAGCATTCCTCGATCGGGATCCTACGAGCAGTACTTC.

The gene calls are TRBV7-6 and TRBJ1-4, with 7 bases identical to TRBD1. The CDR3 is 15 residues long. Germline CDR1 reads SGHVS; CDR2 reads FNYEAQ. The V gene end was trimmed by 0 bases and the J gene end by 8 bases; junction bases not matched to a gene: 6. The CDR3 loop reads CASSLATGLGEKLFF. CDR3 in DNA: TGTGCCAGCAGCTTAGCGACAGGGCTTGGGGAAAAACTGTTTTTT.

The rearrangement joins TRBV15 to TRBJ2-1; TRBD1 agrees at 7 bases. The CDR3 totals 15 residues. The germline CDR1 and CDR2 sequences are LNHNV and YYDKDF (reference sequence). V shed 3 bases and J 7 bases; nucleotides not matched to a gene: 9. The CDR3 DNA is TGTGCCACCAGCAGGGCCAGACAGGGTAGGAATGAGCAGTTCTTC. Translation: CATSRARQGRNEQFF.

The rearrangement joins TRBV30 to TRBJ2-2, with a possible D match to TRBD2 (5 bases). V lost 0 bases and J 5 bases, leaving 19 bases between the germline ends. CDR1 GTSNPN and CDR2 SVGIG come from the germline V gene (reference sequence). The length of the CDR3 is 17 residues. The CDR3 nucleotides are TGTGCCTGGAGTGTGATTCGGGTTAGCGCTTCAACCGGGGAGCTGTTTTTT. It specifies CAWSVIRVSASTGELFF.

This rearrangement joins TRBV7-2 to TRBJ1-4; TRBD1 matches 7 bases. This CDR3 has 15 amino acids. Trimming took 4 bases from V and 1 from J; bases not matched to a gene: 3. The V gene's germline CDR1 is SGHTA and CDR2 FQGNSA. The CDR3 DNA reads TGTGCCAGCAGCTACCAGGGGGGAACTAATGAAAAACTGTTTTTT. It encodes CASSYQGGTNEKLFF.

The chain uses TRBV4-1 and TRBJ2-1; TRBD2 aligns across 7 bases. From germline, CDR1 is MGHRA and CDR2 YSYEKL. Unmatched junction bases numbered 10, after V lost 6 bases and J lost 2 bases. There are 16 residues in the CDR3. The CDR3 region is CASRKRAGPTYNEQFF. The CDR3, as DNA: TGCGCCAGCAGAAAAAGAGCGGGACCGACCTACAATGAGCAGTTCTTC.

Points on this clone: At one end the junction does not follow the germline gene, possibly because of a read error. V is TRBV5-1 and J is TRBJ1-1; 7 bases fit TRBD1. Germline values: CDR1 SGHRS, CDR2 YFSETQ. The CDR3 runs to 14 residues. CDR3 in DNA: TGCGCCAGTAGCTTGTCAGGACAGGACCGTGAAGCTTTCTTT. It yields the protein CASSLSGQDREAFF.

This CDR3 reads CASSQERGAVSEQYF. The CDR3 DNA reads as TGCGCCAGCAGCCAAGAGCGGGGCGCTGTAAGCGAGCAGTACTTC. The rearrangement joins TRBV4-1 to TRBJ2-7; weak D call: TRBD2 (6 bases). The CDR3 loop spans 15 amino acids. The germline V gene has CDR1 MGHRA and CDR2 YSYEKL. With 0 bases removed from V and 6 bases from J, the gap between germline ends came to 15 bases.

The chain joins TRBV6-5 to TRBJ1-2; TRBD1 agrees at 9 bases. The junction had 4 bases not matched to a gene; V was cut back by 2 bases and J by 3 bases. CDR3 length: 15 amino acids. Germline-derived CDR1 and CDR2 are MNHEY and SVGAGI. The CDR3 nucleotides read TGTGCCAGCAGTTACCTGGGACAGGGCGACTATGGCTACACCTTC. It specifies CASSYLGQGDYGYTF.

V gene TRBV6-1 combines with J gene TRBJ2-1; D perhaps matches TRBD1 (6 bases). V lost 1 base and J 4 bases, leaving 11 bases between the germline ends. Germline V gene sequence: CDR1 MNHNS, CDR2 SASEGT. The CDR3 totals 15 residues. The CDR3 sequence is CASSEEDRDYNEQFF. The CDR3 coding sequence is TGTGCCAGCAGTGAAGAGGACAGAGATTACAATGAGCAGTTCTTC.

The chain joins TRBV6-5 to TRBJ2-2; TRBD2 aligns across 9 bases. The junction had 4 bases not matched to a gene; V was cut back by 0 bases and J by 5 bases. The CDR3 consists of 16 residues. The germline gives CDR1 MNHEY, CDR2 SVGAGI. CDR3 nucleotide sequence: TGTGCCAGCAGTTACTCCGCGCTAGCGGGGACCGGGGAGCTGTTTTTT. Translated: CASSYSALAGTGELFF.

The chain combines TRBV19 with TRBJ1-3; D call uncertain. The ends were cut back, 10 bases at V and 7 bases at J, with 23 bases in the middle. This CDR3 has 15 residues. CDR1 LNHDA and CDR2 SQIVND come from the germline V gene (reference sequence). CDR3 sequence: CATNRWTRGANTIYF. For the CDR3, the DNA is TGTGCCACCAACCGGTGGACTCGTGGAGCGAACACCATATATTTT.

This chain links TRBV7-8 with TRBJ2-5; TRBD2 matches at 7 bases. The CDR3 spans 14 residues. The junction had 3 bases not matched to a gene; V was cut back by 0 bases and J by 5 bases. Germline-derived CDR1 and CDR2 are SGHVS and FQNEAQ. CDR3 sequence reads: CASSLAGGFETQYF. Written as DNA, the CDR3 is TGTGCCAGCAGCTTAGCGGGGGGGTTCGAGACCCAGTACTTC.

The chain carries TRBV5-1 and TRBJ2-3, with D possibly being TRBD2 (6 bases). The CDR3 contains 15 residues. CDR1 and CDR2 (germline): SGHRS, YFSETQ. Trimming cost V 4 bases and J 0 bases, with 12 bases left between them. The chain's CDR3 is CASSMGLPSTDTQYF. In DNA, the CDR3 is TGCGCCAGCAGCATGGGACTCCCTAGCACAGATACGCAGTATTTT.